A single T cell receptor (beta chain) is shown here with its context. CDR3 size: 14 residues. The junction had 6 bases not matched to a gene; V was cut back by 2 bases and J by 5 bases. Germline CDR1 reads MNHEY; CDR2 reads SVGEGT. These data originate in a study of blood T cell repertoires in COVID-19. Study context: The analysed material was cDNA or gDNA that came from T cells, B-cell-depleted T cells, or PBMCs.

Methods used by the authors: Nucleated cell number was recorded as an estimate derived from reference gene primer amplification. Repertoires were generated with immunoSEQ multiplex PCR, while TCRdb's copy carries only in-frame clones and drops some. V, J and clone size were drawn from that table, and D and trimming were deduced from the DNA. Of some 89,000 clones listed, about 87% are singletons. This rearrangement joins TRBV6-2 or TRBV6-3 to TRBJ2-7, with 7 bases aligning to TRBD1. Sequenced input: peripheral blood. The TCR was taken from a human donor in a cohort sampled during active COVID-19. CDR3 bases: TGTGCCAGCAGTTACGACAGGGTGGGCGACGAGCAGTACTTC. It translates to CASSYDRVGDEQYF.